Sequencing of this T cell receptor beta chain was carried out in a study of T cells expressing NK-cell markers. Across the study: TCR beta repertoires came from sorted CD3+CD56+NKG2C+, CD3+CD56+NKG2C- and CD3+CD56-NKG2C+ T cells. The study's findings and limits: Roughly 6 donors had dominant NKG2C+ clonotypes that comprised about 1.0-7.5% of their CD8+ T cells.

Each CDR3 protein gets one entry in TCRdb, which reprocessed the 5' RACE reads and gives no DNA. Here the sample table reports some 450,000 distinct CDR3 sequences. Of note for this clonotype: The antigen remains unidentified.

Material for sequencing was blood T cells: a sorted CD56 or NKG2C T cell subset, CD4+ or CD8+ T cells, or bulk PBMC T cells (not recorded which). The source is a woman between 18 and 70 years old in good health.

CDR3 sequence reads: CASSQDQDSRIGKQFF. V is TRBV4-1 and J is TRBJ2-1; TCRdb lists TRBD2, though no DNA is available to test this call. CDR1 is MGHRA, CDR2 YSYEKL, per germline. This CDR3 region has 16 residues.